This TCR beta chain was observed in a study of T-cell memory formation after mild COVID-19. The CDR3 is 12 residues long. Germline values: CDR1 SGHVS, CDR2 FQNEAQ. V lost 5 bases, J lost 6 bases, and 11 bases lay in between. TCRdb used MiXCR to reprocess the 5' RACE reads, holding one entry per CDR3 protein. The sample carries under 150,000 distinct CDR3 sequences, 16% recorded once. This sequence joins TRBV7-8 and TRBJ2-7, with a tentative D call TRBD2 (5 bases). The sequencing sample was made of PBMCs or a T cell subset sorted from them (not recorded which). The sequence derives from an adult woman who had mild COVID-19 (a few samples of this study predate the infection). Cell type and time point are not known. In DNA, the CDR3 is TGTGCCAGCAGCCAGAGTGGGAGCGAGCAGTACTTC. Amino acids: CASSQSGSEQYF. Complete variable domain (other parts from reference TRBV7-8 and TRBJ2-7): GAGVSQSPRYKVAKRGQDVALRCDPISGHVSLFWYQQALGQGPEFLTYFQNEAQLDKSGLPSDRFFAERPEGSVSTLKIQRTQQEDSAVYLCASSQSGSEQYFGPGTRLTVT.